These 17 T cell receptor beta chains share one sample of origin, sequenced in a study of T cells in localized non-small cell lung cancer. Sequencing was performed with immunoSEQ multiplex PCR; in TCRdb, only in-frame clones are kept and a portion is missing. The repertoire holds under 40,000 clones, with 90% to 95% as singletons. Sequenced material: peripheral blood, taken before any cancer treatment. The receptors shown here come from a female donor at least 60 years old with stage I lung adenocarcinoma.

The CDR3 sequence is CASSRRENNYGYTF. DNA of the CDR3: TGTGCCAGCTCACGCAGGGAAAATAACTATGGCTACACCTTC. V usage is TRBV18 and J usage is TRBJ1-2; perhaps TRBD1 as D (5 bases). The CDR3 sequence is 14 residues long. V gave up 4 bases and J gave up 1 base, with 10 bases separating them. CDR1 KGHSH and CDR2 LQKENI come from the germline V gene.

On this clone itself: Compared with germline, one end of the junction differs, possibly owing to a read error. The V gene is TRBV2, the J gene TRBJ2-7, with 8 bases fitting TRBD1. CDR3 length: 13 residues. Germline assignment: CDR1 SNHLY and CDR2 FYNNEI. The CDR3 is CASSEGQGLEQYF. The CDR3, as DNA: TGTGCCAGCAGCGAAGGACAGGGATTAGAGCAGTACTTC.

The chain recombines TRBV28 with TRBJ1-5; possibly TRBD1 for D (6 bases). This CDR3 contains 15 residues. Per germline, CDR1 MDHEN and CDR2 SYDVKM. Trimming left V 3 bases short and J 1 base short, with 10 bases between. In DNA form, the CDR3 reads TGTGCCAGCAGTTTGGGGGGGGCAAGCAATCAGCCCCAGCATTTT. Amino acid sequence: CASSLGGASNQPQHF.

The genes are TRBV10-3 and TRBJ2-2, with 7 positions matching TRBD2. Germline assignment: CDR1 ENHRY and CDR2 SYGVKD. The J segment lost 6 bases and the V segment lost 6 bases, leaving 4 bases of the junction unmatched. The CDR3 spans 13 residues. DNA for the CDR3: TGTGCCATCAGGCCCGGACTAGCCGGGGAGCTGTTTTTT. It specifies CAIRPGLAGELFF.

The CDR3 DNA follows: TGTGCCAGCACGGGGGTAAATGGGAATCAGCCCCAGCATTTT. This gives the protein CASTGVNGNQPQHF. The chain carries TRBV7-2 and TRBJ1-5, with a weak D call TRBD1 (5 bases). CDR3 length: 14 residues. Germline V gene data show CDR1 as SGHTA and CDR2 as FQGNSA. Trimming took off 7 bases at V and 4 bases at J, with 14 bases between the two ends.

The V call is TRBV5-4, the J call TRBJ2-5, with D possibly TRBD1 on 7 matching bases. Germline lookup yields CDR1 SGHNT and CDR2 YYREEE (reference sequence). The CDR3 extends over 17 amino acids. Trimming removed 5 bases at V and 0 bases at J, with 20 bases between. DNA for the CDR3: TGTGCCAGCAGGCATTTGACAGGGACTGGGTACCAAGAGACCCAGTACTTC. As protein: CASRHLTGTGYQETQYF. The variable domain in full, with the rest retrieved from reference TRBV5-4 and TRBJ2-5, is ETGVTQSPTHLIKTRGQQVTLRCSSQSGHNTVSWYQQALGQGPQFIFQYYREEENGRGNFPPRFSGLQFPNYSSELNVNALELDDSALYLCASRHLTGTGYQETQYFGPGTRLLVL.

The chain uses TRBV9 and TRBJ1-2, with TRBD1 matching 7 bases. From germline, CDR1 is SGDLS and CDR2 YYNGEE. The V and J ends lost 1 base and 6 bases, in that order; junction bases with no gene match: 3. CDR3 size: 13 residues. CDR3 loop: CASSVRQGDGYTF. The CDR3 nucleotides are TGTGCCAGCAGCGTAAGACAGGGTGATGGCTACACCTTC.

This rearrangement joins TRBV27 to TRBJ1-1; 8 nucleotides agree with TRBD1. The CDR3 is made up of 14 amino acids. The germline CDR1 and CDR2 sequences are MNHEY and SMNVEV (reference sequence). V shed 1 base, J shed 11 bases, and the junction held 9 bases outside the gene matches. The CDR3 spells CASSLFGQGLDAFF. In nucleotides, the CDR3 is TGTGCCAGCAGTTTATTTGGACAGGGTTTAGATGCTTTCTTT.

The chain is built from TRBV28 and TRBJ2-3, with D possibly matching TRBD1 (6 bases). Germline V lookup: CDR1 MDHEN, CDR2 SYDVKM. The V end lost 6 bases, the J end lost 4 bases, and 17 bases lay between the germline ends. The CDR3 contains 15 residues. CDR3 sequence reads: CASSNSGKGADTQYF. Written as DNA, the CDR3 is TGTGCCAGCAGCAATTCAGGGAAGGGGGCAGATACGCAGTATTTT.

The chain links TRBV7-9 to TRBJ2-3; 9 bases match TRBD1. The CDR3 runs to 17 residues. V dropped 5 bases and J dropped 2; count of bases not matched to a gene: 11. The germline gives CDR1 SEHNR, CDR2 FQNEAQ (reference sequence). Here the CDR3 DNA reads TGTGCCAGCAGCATATCGACCGGGACAGGGTTCACAGATACGCAGTATTTT. Its protein product is CASSISTGTGFTDTQYF.

The rearrangement joins TRBV18 to TRBJ2-3, with 9 bases matching TRBD2. CDR1 and CDR2 (germline): KGHSH, LQKENI. V trimming: 1 base; J trimming: 0 bases; junction bases outside the gene matches: 5. The CDR3 runs to 17 residues. CDR3 DNA: TGTGCCAGCTCACCACTGGAAGCGGGGGGTAGCACAGATACGCAGTATTTT. Its protein is CASSPLEAGGSTDTQYF.

This clone has a handful of counts. V is TRBV5-5 and J is TRBJ1-2; 7 positions agree with TRBD1. V was pared by 5 bases and J by 7 bases, with 11 bases of the junction left unmatched. This CDR3 is 14 amino acids long. Germline CDR1 reads SGHKS; CDR2 reads YYEKEE (reference sequence). CDR3 nucleotide sequence: TGTGCCAGCAGGAACCCGACAGGGAACGGTGGCTACACCTTC. Its protein product is CASRNPTGNGGYTF.

CDR3 amino acids: CASSGVGSYGELFF. CDR3 DNA sequence: TGTGCCAGCAGTGGGGTGGGGTCCTACGGGGAGCTGTTTTTT. The genes are TRBV28 and TRBJ2-2; D gene unclear. Germline CDR1 MDHEN, CDR2 SYDVKM. The V end was cut by 5 bases, the J end by 7 bases, with 14 bases between. The CDR3 is 14 residues long. The variable domain in full, with the rest retrieved from reference TRBV28 and TRBJ2-2, is DVKVTQSSRYLVKRTGEKVFLECVQDMDHENMFWYRQDPGLGLRLIYFSYDVKMKEKGDIPEGYSVSREKKERFSLILESASTNQTSMYLCASSGVGSYGELFFGEGSRLTVL.

This sequence joins TRBV7-9 and TRBJ1-1, with 7 bases aligning to TRBD1. After removal of 5 bases from V and 1 base from J, the junction contained 4 bases not matched to a gene. Germline V gene sequence: CDR1 SEHNR, CDR2 FQNEAQ (reference sequence). This CDR3 has 14 residues. The CDR3 nucleotides are TGTGCCAGCAGCCCCCGGACAGGGAACACTGAAGCTTTCTTT. Its translation: CASSPRTGNTEAFF.

This rearrangement joins TRBV6-1 to TRBJ1-5, with D uncertain. CDR3 length: 15 amino acids. Between the trimmed V and J ends, which lost 5 bases and 0 bases, there was a span of 11 bases. Per the germline V gene, CDR1 is MNHNS and CDR2 is SASEGT. The CDR3 protein is CASSIPGHSNQPQHF. The CDR3 DNA reads TGTGCCAGCAGTATTCCAGGTCATAGCAATCAGCCCCAGCATTTT.

This clone was observed a handful of times. The chain carries TRBV7-3 and TRBJ2-3; possibly TRBD1 or TRBD2 for D (6 bases each). CDR1 and CDR2 (germline): SGHTA, FQGTGA. This CDR3 has 16 amino acids. Trimming took 0 bases from V and 0 from J, leaving 10 bases between them. The CDR3, as DNA: TGTGCCAGCAGCTTAACGGCGGGGACAAGCACAGATACGCAGTATTTT. It is translated as CASSLTAGTSTDTQYF.

This clone was observed once. The rearrangement uses TRBV30 and TRBJ2-3, with D possibly TRBD2 on 6 matching bases. CDR3 length: 14 residues. The germline V and J ends were trimmed by 7 bases and 2 bases, with 16 bases remaining between them. Germline V CDR1 and CDR2: GTSNPN, SVGIG (reference sequence). The CDR3 coding sequence is TGTGCCTTAATACGAGGGAGGTTCACAGATACGCAGTATTTT. Amino acids: CALIRGRFTDTQYF.